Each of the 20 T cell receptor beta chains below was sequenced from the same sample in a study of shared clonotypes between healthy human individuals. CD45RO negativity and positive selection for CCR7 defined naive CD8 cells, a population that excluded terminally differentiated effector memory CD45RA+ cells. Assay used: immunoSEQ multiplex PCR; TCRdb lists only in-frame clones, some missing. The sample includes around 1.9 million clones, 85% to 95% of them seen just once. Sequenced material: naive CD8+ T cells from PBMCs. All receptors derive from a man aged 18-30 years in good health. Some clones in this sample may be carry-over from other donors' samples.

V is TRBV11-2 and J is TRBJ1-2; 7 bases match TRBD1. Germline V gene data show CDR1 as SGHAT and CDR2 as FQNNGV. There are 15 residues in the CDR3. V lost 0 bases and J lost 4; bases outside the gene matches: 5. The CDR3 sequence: CASSLEGQPSYGYTF. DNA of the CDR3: TGTGCCAGCAGCTTAGAGGGACAGCCTAGCTATGGCTACACCTTC. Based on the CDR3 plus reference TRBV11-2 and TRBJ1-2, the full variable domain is EAGVAQSPRYKIIEKRQSVAFWCNPISGHATLYWYQQILGQGPKLLIQFQNNGVVDDSQLPKDRFSAERLKGVDSTLKIQPAKLEDSAVYLCASSLEGQPSYGYTFGSGTRLTVV.

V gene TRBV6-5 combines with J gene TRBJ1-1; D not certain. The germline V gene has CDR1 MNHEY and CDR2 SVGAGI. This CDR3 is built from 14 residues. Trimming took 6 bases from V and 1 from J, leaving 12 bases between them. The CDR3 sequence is CASSQYGWNTEAFF. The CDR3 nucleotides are TGTGCCAGCAGCCAATACGGGTGGAACACTGAAGCTTTCTTT.

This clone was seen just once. This CDR3 is CASRGIAGELFF. The CDR3 bases are TGTGCCAGCAGGGGGATCGCCGGGGAGCTGTTTTTT. The rearrangement joins TRBV13 to TRBJ2-2; D ambiguous. V was clipped by 6 bases and J by 6 bases, with 8 bases between them. Germline V lookup: CDR1 PRHDT, CDR2 FYEKMQ (reference sequence). The CDR3 extends over 12 amino acids.

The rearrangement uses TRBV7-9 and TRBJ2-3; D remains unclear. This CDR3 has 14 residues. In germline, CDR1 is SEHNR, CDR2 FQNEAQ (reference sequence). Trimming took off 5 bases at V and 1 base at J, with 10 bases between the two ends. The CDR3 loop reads CASSIRRGTDTQYF. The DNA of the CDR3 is TGTGCCAGCAGCATCCGCCGGGGCACAGATACGCAGTATTTT.

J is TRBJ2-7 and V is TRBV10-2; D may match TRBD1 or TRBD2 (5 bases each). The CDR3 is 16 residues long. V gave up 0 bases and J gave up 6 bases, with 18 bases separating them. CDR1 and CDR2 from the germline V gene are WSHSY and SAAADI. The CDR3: CASSESQRGRRIEQYF. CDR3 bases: TGCGCCAGCAGTGAGTCGCAGAGGGGACGTCGAATCGAGCAGTACTTC.

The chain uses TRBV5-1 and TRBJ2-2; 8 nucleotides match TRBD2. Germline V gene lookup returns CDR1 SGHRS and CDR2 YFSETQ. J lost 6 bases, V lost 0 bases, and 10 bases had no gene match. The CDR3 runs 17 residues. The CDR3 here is CASSLVVLAGRPGELFF. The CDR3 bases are TGCGCCAGCAGCTTGGTAGTGCTAGCGGGCAGGCCCGGGGAGCTGTTTTTT.

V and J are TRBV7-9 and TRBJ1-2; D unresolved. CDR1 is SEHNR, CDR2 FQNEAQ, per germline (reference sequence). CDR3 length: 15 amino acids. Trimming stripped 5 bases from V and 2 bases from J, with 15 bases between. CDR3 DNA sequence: TGTGCCAGCAGCACGTCCTCCGCCATAAACTATGGCTACACCTTC. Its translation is CASSTSSAINYGYTF.

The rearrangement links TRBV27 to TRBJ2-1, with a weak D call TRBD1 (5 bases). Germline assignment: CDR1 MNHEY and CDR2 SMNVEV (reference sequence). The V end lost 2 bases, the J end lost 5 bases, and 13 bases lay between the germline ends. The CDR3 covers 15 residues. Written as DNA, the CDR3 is TGTGCCAGCAGTTTAGTCCAGGGTGGGAACAATGAGCAGTTCTTC. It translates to CASSLVQGGNNEQFF.

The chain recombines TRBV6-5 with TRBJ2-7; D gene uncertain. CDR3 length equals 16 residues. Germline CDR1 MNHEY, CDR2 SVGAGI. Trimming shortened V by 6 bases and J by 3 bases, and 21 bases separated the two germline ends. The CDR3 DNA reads TGTGCCAGCAGCTACCCCGACGAAAAAGGGCACTACGAGCAGTACTTC. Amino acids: CASSYPDEKGHYEQYF.

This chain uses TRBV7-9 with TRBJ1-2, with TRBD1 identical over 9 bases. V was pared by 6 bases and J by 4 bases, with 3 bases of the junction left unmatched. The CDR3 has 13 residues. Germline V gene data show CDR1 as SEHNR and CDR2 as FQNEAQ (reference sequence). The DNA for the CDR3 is TGTGCCAGCAGGGACAGGGGCGGCTATGGCTACACCTTC. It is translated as CASRDRGGYGYTF.

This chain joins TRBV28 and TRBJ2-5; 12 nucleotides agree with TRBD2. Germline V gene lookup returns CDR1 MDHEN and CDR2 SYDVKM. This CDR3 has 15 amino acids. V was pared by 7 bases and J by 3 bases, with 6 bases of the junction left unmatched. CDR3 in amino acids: CASTRLAGVKETQYF. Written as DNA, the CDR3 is TGTGCCAGCACCAGACTAGCGGGAGTAAAAGAGACCCAGTACTTC.

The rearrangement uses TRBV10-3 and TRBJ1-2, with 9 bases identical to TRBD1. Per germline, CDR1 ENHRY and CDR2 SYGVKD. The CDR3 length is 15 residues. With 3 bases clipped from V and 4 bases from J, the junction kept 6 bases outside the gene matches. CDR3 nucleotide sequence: TGTGCCATCAGTGAAACTCGGGACAGGGCCTATGGCTACACCTTC. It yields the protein CAISETRDRAYGYTF.

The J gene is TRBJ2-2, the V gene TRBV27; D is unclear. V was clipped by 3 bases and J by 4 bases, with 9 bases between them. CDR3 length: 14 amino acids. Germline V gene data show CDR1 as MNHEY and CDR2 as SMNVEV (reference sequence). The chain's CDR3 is CASSLWVATGELFF. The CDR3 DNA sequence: TGTGCCAGCAGTTTGTGGGTGGCCACCGGGGAGCTGTTTTTT.

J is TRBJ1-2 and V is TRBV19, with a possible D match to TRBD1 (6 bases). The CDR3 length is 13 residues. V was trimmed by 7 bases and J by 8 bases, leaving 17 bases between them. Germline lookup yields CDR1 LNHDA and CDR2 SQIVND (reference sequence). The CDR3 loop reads CASTQAQGVGYTF. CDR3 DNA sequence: TGTGCCAGTACCCAGGCACAGGGTGTCGGCTACACCTTC.

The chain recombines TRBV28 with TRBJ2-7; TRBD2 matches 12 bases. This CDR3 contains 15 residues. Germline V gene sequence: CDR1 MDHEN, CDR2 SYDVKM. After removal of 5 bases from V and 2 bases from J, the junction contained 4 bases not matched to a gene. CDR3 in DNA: TGTGCCAGCAGTCTGACTAGCGGGAGCCCCTACGAGCAGTACTTC. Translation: CASSLTSGSPYEQYF.

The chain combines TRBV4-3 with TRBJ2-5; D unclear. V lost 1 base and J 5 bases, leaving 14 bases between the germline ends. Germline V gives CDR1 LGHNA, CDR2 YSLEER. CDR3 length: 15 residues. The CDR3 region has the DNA TGCGCCAGCAGCCAAGGGTCCGAAGGGTCTGAGACCCAGTACTTC. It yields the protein CASSQGSEGSETQYF.

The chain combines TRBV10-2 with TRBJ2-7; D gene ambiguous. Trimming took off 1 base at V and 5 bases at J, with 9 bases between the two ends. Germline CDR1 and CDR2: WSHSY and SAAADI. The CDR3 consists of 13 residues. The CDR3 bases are TGCGCCAGCAGTGAGTATCCCGATGACGAGCAGTACTTC. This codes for CASSEYPDDEQYF.

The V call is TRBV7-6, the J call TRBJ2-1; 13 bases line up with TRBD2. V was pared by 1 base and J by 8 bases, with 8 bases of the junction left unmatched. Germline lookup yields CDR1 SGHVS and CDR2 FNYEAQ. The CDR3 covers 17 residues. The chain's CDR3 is CASSLEGLAGFLDEQFF. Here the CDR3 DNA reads TGTGCCAGCAGCTTAGAGGGACTAGCGGGATTTTTAGATGAGCAGTTCTTC.

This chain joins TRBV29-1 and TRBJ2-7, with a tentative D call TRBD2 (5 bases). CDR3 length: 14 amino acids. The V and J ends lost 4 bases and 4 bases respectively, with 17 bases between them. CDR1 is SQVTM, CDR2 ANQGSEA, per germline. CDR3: CSVVIASGWYEQYF. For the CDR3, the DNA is TGCAGCGTTGTTATCGCTTCGGGGTGGTACGAGCAGTACTTC.

The CDR3 nucleotides are TGTGCCAGCAGCTTAACTCCGGGACAAAGCCTTCCCTACGAGCAGTACTTC. Its protein is CASSLTPGQSLPYEQYF. The chain is built from TRBV7-9 and TRBJ2-7; D is possibly TRBD1 (6 bases). V lost 2 bases and J lost 2, with 19 bases in between. This CDR3 is built from 17 residues. In germline, CDR1 is SEHNR, CDR2 FQNEAQ (reference sequence).